A single sample gave rise to the 3 T cell receptor beta chains below, sequenced in a study of cytomegalovirus exposure and HLA in healthy donors. Measured with immunoSEQ multiplex PCR; TCRdb has only the in-frame clones, and not every one. The sample holds about 72,000 clones, around 94% seen once. The sequenced material came from PBMCs. These receptor sequences come from a woman aged 18-29 years in good health and CMV-seronegative.

The chain couples TRBV27 to TRBJ2-1; 15 positions agree with TRBD2. Germline CDR1 is MNHEY and CDR2 is SMNVEV (reference sequence). V trimming: 7 bases; J trimming: 4 bases; junction bases outside the gene matches: 14. The CDR3 sequence is 19 residues long. The CDR3 DNA sequence: TGTGCCAGCACTAACCGTCGGGGACTAGCGGGGGGCTATTACAATGAGCAGTTCTTC. Its protein is CASTNRRGLAGGYYNEQFF.

The CDR3 sequence: CASSLGAGTGGNNSPLHF. CDR3 DNA: TGTGCCAGCAGTTTAGGGGCTGGGACAGGGGGTAATAATTCACCCCTCCACTTT. The chain joins TRBV28 to TRBJ1-6; 11 positions match TRBD1. Germline CDR1 and CDR2: MDHEN and SYDVKM. CDR3 length: 18 amino acids. Trimming cost V 2 bases and J 5 bases; bases outside gene matches: 8. The whole variable domain, filled in from reference TRBV28 and TRBJ1-6, reads DVKVTQSSRYLVKRTGEKVFLECVQDMDHENMFWYRQDPGLGLRLIYFSYDVKMKEKGDIPEGYSVSREKKERFSLILESASTNQTSMYLCASSLGAGTGGNNSPLHFGNGTRLTVT.

The chain recombines TRBV9 with TRBJ2-7; TRBD2 is a possible D gene (6 bases). The germline CDR1 and CDR2 sequences are SGDLS and YYNGEE. The length of the CDR3 is 13 residues. Trimming took off 0 bases at V and 4 bases at J, with 8 bases between the two ends. CDR3 residues: CASSVDGGYEQYF. Written as DNA, the CDR3 is TGTGCCAGCAGCGTAGACGGAGGGTACGAGCAGTACTTC.